The 13 T cell receptor beta chains below come from one sample, sequenced in a study of blood T cell repertoires in COVID-19. Assay used: immunoSEQ multiplex PCR; TCRdb lists only in-frame clones, some missing. The sample has a few hundred thousand clones; around four fifths are singletons. Source material: peripheral blood. The receptors were sampled from a woman aged 45-65 years with acute or convalescent COVID-19.

The chain has TRBV5-1 and TRBJ2-3, with D possibly matching TRBD2 (7 bases). V lost 3 bases, J lost 2 bases, and 10 bases lay in between. The CDR3 is made up of 14 amino acids. The V gene's germline CDR1 is SGHRS and CDR2 YFSETQ. The CDR3 is CASSWGGLTDTQYF. The CDR3 nucleotides are TGCGCCAGCAGCTGGGGGGGGCTCACAGATACGCAGTATTTT.

The CDR3 bases are TGTGCCAGCAGTTTCGGGGGAATTGACACGCAGTATTTT. It yields the protein CASSFGGIDTQYF. This chain joins TRBV12-3 or TRBV12-4 and TRBJ2-3; a possible D gene is TRBD2 (6 bases). There are 13 residues in the CDR3. Deletions cut 3 bases from V and 9 bases from J, with 13 bases between.

This clone was counted only a few times. This rearrangement joins TRBV29-1 to TRBJ2-7; 8 bases are shared with TRBD2. Germline V gene lookup returns CDR1 SQVTM and CDR2 ANQGSEA. The CDR3 loop spans 14 amino acids. Trimming removed 6 bases from V and 3 bases from J; junction bases left unmatched: 10. The CDR3 DNA is TGCAGCGTCCATGCTAGCGGGCAAGACTACGAGCAGTACTTC. The encoded protein is CSVHASGQDYEQYF.

The chain uses TRBV20-1 and TRBJ1-1; maybe TRBD1 (6 bases). The CDR3 is 11 residues long. Trimming took 3 bases from V and 8 from J, leaving 10 bases between them. The germline V gene has CDR1 DFQATT and CDR2 SNEGSKA (reference sequence). CDR3 in amino acids: CSASQDREAFF. The CDR3 region has the DNA TGCAGTGCTAGCCAAGACAGGGAAGCTTTCTTT.

V gene TRBV3-1 (or the pseudogene TRBV3-2) combines with J gene TRBJ1-1; D is possibly TRBD1 (5 bases). This CDR3 region has 12 residues. The germline V gene has CDR1 LGHDT and CDR2 YNNKEL (reference sequence). V dropped 7 bases and J dropped 6 bases, with 12 bases sitting between them. The CDR3 loop is CASIGGEPEAFF. The CDR3, as DNA: TGTGCCAGCATTGGGGGGGAACCTGAAGCTTTCTTT.

The chain's CDR3 is CASSVGIGRDEQFF. The CDR3 bases are TGTGCCAGCAGCGTAGGAATAGGGAGGGATGAGCAGTTCTTC. The chain employs TRBV9 and TRBJ2-1, with TRBD2 matching 7 bases. This CDR3 has 14 amino acids. V lost 0 bases and J lost 8; bases outside the gene matches: 5. Germline CDR1 is SGDLS and CDR2 is YYNGEE.

The CDR3 DNA is TGTGCCACCGGGACAGGGGCCAAAAACATTCAGTACTTC. It specifies CATGTGAKNIQYF. The chain has TRBV10-3 and TRBJ2-4; 9 bases map to TRBD1. Germline V gene data show CDR1 as ENHRY and CDR2 as SYGVKD. The CDR3 covers 13 residues. V lost 10 bases to trimming and J lost 1 base; unmatched junction nucleotides: 2.

V and J are TRBV6-5 and TRBJ2-7; TRBD1 is a possible D gene (6 bases). The length of the CDR3 is 13 residues. With 6 bases removed from V and 3 bases from J, the gap between germline ends came to 12 bases. In germline, CDR1 is MNHEY, CDR2 SVGAGI. The DNA for the CDR3 is TGTGCCAGCAGGCCGACAGGACTCTACGAGCAGTACTTC. Translation: CASRPTGLYEQYF.

The chain has TRBV11-2 and TRBJ2-7; D not resolved. V dropped 2 bases and J dropped 2 bases, with 7 bases sitting between them. Germline V gene sequence: CDR1 SGHAT, CDR2 FQNNGV. The CDR3 is made up of 13 amino acids. The CDR3 DNA sequence: TGTGCCAGCAGCTTAATGCTAGCCTACGAGCAGTACTTC. This sequence encodes CASSLMLAYEQYF.

J is TRBJ2-5 and V is TRBV18, with a possible D match to TRBD1 (6 bases). V was trimmed by 3 bases and J by 1 base, leaving 9 bases between them. Germline CDR1 is KGHSH and CDR2 is LQKENI. This CDR3 comprises 14 residues. CDR3 region: CASSPRRGQETQYF. CDR3 nucleotide sequence: TGTGCCAGCTCACCGCGCAGGGGCCAAGAGACCCAGTACTTC.

J is TRBJ1-1 and V is TRBV6-4; TRBD1 is a possible D gene (6 bases). CDR1 is MRHNA and CDR2 is SNTAGT in the germline V gene. CDR3 length: 13 amino acids. The ends were cut back, 6 bases at V and 4 bases at J, with 12 bases in the middle. The CDR3 DNA follows: TGTGCCAGCAGCCACAGGGATCTCACTGAAGCTTTCTTT. Translation gives CASSHRDLTEAFF.

The rearrangement links TRBV11-2 to TRBJ2-7; no clear D. The CDR3 consists of 12 residues. Trimming pared 2 bases from V and 6 bases from J, leaving 8 bases between. Germline V gene sequence: CDR1 SGHAT, CDR2 FQNNGV. CDR3 loop: CASSLNTPEQYF. CDR3 nucleotide sequence: TGTGCCAGCAGCTTAAATACACCCGAGCAGTACTTC.

This chain's CDR3 is CASSQVEGAHLQYF. The CDR3 DNA sequence: TGTGCCAGCAGTCAGGTAGAGGGCGCCCACCTCCAGTACTTC. The chain links TRBV2 to TRBJ2-5, with D possibly being TRBD2 (5 bases). In germline, CDR1 is SNHLY, CDR2 FYNNEI. V was clipped by 5 bases and J by 10 bases, with 20 bases between them. This CDR3 has 14 residues.